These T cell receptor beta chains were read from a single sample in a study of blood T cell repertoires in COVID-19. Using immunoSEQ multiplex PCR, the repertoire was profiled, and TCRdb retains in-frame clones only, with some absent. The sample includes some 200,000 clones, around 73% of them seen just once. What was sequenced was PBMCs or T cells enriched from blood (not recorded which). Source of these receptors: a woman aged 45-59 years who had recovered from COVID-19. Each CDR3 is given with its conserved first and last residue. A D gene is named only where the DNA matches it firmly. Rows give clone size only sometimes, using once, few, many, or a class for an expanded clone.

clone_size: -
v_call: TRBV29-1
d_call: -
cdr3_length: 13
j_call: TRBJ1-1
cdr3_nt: TGCAGCGTTGAAGGAGGGATGAACACTGAAGCTTTCTTT
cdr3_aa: CSVEGGMNTEAFF

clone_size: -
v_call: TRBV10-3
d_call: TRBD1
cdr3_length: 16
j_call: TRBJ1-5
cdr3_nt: TGTGCCATCAGTGAGTTACGACAGGGTGTCGGTCAGCCCCAGCATTTT
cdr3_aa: CAISELRQGVGQPQHF

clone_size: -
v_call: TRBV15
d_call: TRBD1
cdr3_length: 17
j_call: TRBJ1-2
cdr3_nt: TGTGCCACCAGCACCAACGACAGGGCCAAGGGAGGTGCAGGCTACACCTTC
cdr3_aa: CATSTNDRAKGGAGYTF

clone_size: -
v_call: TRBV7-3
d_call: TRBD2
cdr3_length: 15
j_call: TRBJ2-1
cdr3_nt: TGTGCCAGCAGCTTAATGGGGACTAGTAACAATGAGCAGTTCTTC
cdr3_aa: CASSLMGTSNNEQFF

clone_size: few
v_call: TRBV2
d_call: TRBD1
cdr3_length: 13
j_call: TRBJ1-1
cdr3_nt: TGTGCCAGCAGCGACAGGGTACTCACTGAAGCTTTCTTT
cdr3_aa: CASSDRVLTEAFF

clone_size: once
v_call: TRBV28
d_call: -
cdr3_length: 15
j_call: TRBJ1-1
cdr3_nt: TGTGCCAGCAGTTTGTACAGCCCAAAGTCCGCTGAAGCTTTCTTT
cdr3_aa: CASSLYSPKSAEAFF

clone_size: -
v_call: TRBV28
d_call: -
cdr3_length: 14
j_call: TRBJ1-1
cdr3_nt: TGTGCCAGCAGCCGCGGTGGTTCGGACACTGAAGCTTTCTTT
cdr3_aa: CASSRGGSDTEAFF

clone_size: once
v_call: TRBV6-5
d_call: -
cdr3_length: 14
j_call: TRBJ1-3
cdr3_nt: TGTGCCAGCAGCCAGGGTTTCTCTAGAAACACCATATATTTT
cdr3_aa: CASSQGFSRNTIYF

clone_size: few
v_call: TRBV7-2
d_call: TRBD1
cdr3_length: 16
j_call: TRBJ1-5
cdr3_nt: TGTGCCAGCAGCTCCACTACAGGGGGCGGCAATCAGCCCCAGCATTTT
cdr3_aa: CASSSTTGGGNQPQHF

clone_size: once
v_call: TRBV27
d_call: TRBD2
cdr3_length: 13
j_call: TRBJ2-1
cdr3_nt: TGTGCCAGCAGTTTCTATAGCGGGAGGGCCCTGTTCTTC
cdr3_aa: CASSFYSGRALFF

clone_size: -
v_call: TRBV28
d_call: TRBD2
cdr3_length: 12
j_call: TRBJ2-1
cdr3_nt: TGTGCCAGCAGTCCCTATCGGGAGGTGCAGTTCTTC
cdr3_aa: CASSPYREVQFF

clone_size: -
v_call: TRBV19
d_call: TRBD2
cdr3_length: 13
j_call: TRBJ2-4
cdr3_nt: TGTGCCAGTACCCTAGCGGGAGAAAACATTCAGTACTTC
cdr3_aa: CASTLAGENIQYF

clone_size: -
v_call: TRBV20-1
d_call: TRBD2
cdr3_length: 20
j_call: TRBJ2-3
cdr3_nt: TGCAGTGCTAGTCTCGACAGGGGGACTAGCGGGAGGAAACCCACAGATACGCAGTATTTT
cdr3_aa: CSASLDRGTSGRKPTDTQYF

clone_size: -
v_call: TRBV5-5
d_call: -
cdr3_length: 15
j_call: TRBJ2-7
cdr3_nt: TGTGCCAGCAGCTTTTCGGGCGGGTCCTTCGACGAGCAGTACTTC
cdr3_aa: CASSFSGGSFDEQYF

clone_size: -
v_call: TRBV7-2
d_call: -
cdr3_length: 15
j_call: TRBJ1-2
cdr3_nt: TGTGCCAGCAGCTTAGCGGCTAGAACAGGGCTTGACTACACCTTC
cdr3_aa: CASSLAARTGLDYTF

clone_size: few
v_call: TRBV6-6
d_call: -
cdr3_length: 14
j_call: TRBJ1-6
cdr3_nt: TGTGCCAGCAAAGGAGACCCTTATAATTCACCCCTCCACTTT
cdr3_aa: CASKGDPYNSPLHF

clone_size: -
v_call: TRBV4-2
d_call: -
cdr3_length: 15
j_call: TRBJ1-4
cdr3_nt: TGTGCCAGCAGCCGTCGGGGGGAGGGCGGCGAAAAACTGTTTTTT
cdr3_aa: CASSRRGEGGEKLFF